This T cell receptor beta chain derives from a study of CD8+ T cells in alopecia areata. V gave up 4 bases and J gave up 6 bases, with 10 bases separating them. Looked up from germline, CDR1 is SGHAT and CDR2 is FQNNGV. This CDR3 is 13 amino acids long. General study results and limits: Affected lesional scalp, above all in alopecia totalis/universalis, was more clonal than normal scalp.

Regarding this clone: Its target is unknown.

Sample treatment: oral pan-JAK inhibitor, 5-10 mg twice daily. cDNA serving as the sequencing template came from extracted, reverse transcribed RNA. Assay: immunoSEQ multiplex PCR; the TCRdb copy retains only in-frame clones and omits some. The top ten hold less than 2% of the sample, which has about 300,000 clones, roughly 64% seen once. The V call is TRBV11-2, the J call TRBJ2-1; maybe TRBD1 (5 bases). The TCR sequence derives from a human donor with alopecia areata. The source material was CD4+ T cells sorted from blood, sampled at week 24, from a patient treated with tofacitinib. Written as DNA, the CDR3 is TGTGCCAGCAGCTCCGCTGGGGCCAATGAGCAGTTCTTC. Its translation is CASSSAGANEQFF. The complete variable domain, with remaining parts taken from reference TRBV11-2 and TRBJ2-1, reads EAGVAQSPRYKIIEKRQSVAFWCNPISGHATLYWYQQILGQGPKLLIQFQNNGVVDDSQLPKDRFSAERLKGVDSTLKIQPAKLEDSAVYLCASSSAGANEQFFGPGTRLTVL.